These 25 T cell receptor beta chains were all obtained from the same sample, sequenced in a study of siplizumab effects on memory and regulatory T cells. TCRdb's table, derived via immunoSEQ multiplex PCR, lists solely in-frame clones and lacks some. The table lists 75,000 to 95,000 clones, approximately 90% of them singletons. Sequenced input: CD4+ T cells sorted from blood. The origin of the receptors is a human donor in good health.

The chain uses TRBV2 and TRBJ2-5, with TRBD1 matching 10 bases. The CDR3 totals 14 residues. The junction had 3 bases not matched to a gene; V was cut back by 6 bases and J by 2 bases. CDR1 SNHLY and CDR2 FYNNEI come from the germline V gene. The CDR3 sequence: CASRDRGAQETQYF. CDR3 sequence (DNA): TGTGCCAGCAGGGACAGGGGGGCACAAGAGACCCAGTACTTC.

The chain combines TRBV5-1 with TRBJ1-3, with no clear D. Germline CDR1 reads SGHRS; CDR2 reads YFSETQ. CDR3 size: 15 residues. V was trimmed by 0 bases and J by 4 bases, leaving 11 bases between them. CDR3 loop: CASSLEQPDGNTIYF. In DNA, the CDR3 is TGCGCCAGCAGCTTGGAACAGCCGGACGGAAACACCATATATTTT. The whole variable domain, filled in from reference TRBV5-1 and TRBJ1-3, reads KAGVTQTPRYLIKTRGQQVTLSCSPISGHRSVSWYQQTPGQGLQFLFEYFSETQRNKGNFPGRFSGRQFSNSRSEMNVSTLELGDSALYLCASSLEQPDGNTIYFGEGSWLTVV.

The chain employs TRBV5-4 and TRBJ2-1; 9 nucleotides agree with TRBD1. The CDR3 totals 14 residues. Germline V CDR1 and CDR2: SGHNT, YYREEE (reference sequence). V shed 2 bases, J shed 7 bases, and the junction held 4 bases outside the gene matches. CDR3 region: CASSFGQGRNEQFF. CDR3 nucleotides: TGTGCCAGCAGCTTCGGACAGGGGAGGAATGAGCAGTTCTTC.

This chain links TRBV5-6 with TRBJ1-1; D unclear. Germline V lookup: CDR1 SGHDT, CDR2 YYEEEE. The V gene lost 0 bases and the J gene lost 4 bases, with 10 bases spanning the gap. The CDR3 spans 14 residues. CDR3 loop: CASSLGQLGTEAFF. The CDR3 DNA follows: TGTGCCAGCAGCTTGGGACAACTGGGCACTGAAGCTTTCTTT.

The chain carries TRBV5-8 and TRBJ1-6, with D possibly matching TRBD1 (6 bases). This CDR3 spans 16 amino acids. The germline V gene has CDR1 SGHTS and CDR2 YDEGEE. The V gene lost 1 base and the J gene lost 9 bases, with 17 bases spanning the gap. CDR3 nucleotides: TGTGCCAGCAGCTTGATTGGAAGGGGGATGAGTTCACCCCTCCACTTT. It specifies CASSLIGRGMSSPLHF.

This clone was seen many times. The rearrangement uses TRBV7-9 and TRBJ1-2; tentative D call: TRBD1 (5 bases). The CDR3 has 11 amino acids. Between the trimmed V and J ends, which lost 3 bases and 7 bases, there was a span of 6 bases. Germline V gene data show CDR1 as SEHNR and CDR2 as FQNEAQ (reference sequence). CDR3 loop: CASSLRGGYTF. CDR3 bases: TGTGCCAGCAGCTTGAGGGGTGGCTACACCTTC.

This chain joins TRBV7-2 and TRBJ2-7; D gene uncertain. The CDR3 is made up of 13 amino acids. CDR1 SGHTA and CDR2 FQGNSA come from the germline V gene. The ends were cut back, 1 base at V and 5 bases at J, with 9 bases in the middle. The CDR3 bases are TGTGCCAGCAGCTTAGGGGGTACGGACGAGCAGTACTTC. Its translation is CASSLGGTDEQYF. The whole variable domain, remainder taken from reference TRBV7-2 and TRBJ2-7, is GAGVSQSPSNKVTEKGKDVELRCDPISGHTALYWYRQSLGQGLEFLIYFQGNSAPDKSGLPSDRFSAERTGGSVSTLTIQRTQQEDSAVYLCASSLGGTDEQYFGPGTRLTVT.

The CDR3 here is CASSSGTSGVTDTQYF. The CDR3 region has the DNA TGTGCCAGCAGTTCCGGGACTAGCGGGGTCACAGATACGCAGTATTTT. The chain is built from TRBV7-9 and TRBJ2-3; the match to TRBD2 covers 13 bases. Germline CDR1 reads SEHNR; CDR2 reads FQNEAQ (reference sequence). CDR3 length equals 16 residues. The V and J ends lost 6 bases and 2 bases, in that order; junction bases with no gene match: 5.

V and J are TRBV14 and TRBJ2-7, with D uncertain. The CDR3 is made up of 12 amino acids. Per the germline V gene, CDR1 is SGHDN and CDR2 is FVKESK. V lost 0 bases and J 9 bases, leaving 9 bases between the germline ends. The CDR3 protein is CASSQESRTQYF. The CDR3 nucleotides are TGTGCCAGCAGCCAAGAATCCAGGACGCAGTACTTC.

The rearrangement links TRBV4-1 to TRBJ2-7, with 12 bases aligning to TRBD2. V shed 0 bases, J shed 4 bases, and the junction held 7 bases outside the gene matches. The length of the CDR3 is 17 residues. In germline, CDR1 is MGHRA, CDR2 YSYEKL. The CDR3 spells CASSQDLPLAGGYEQYF. CDR3 in DNA: TGCGCCAGCAGCCAAGATTTACCCCTAGCGGGAGGGTACGAGCAGTACTTC.

The chain has TRBV2 and TRBJ1-1, with D unclear. V was cut by 7 bases and J by 4 bases, with 16 bases left in between. The CDR3 totals 14 residues. CDR1 and CDR2 (germline): SNHLY, FYNNEI. CDR3 nucleotides: TGTGCCAGCAAAACCGGTGTTGCGGTCACTGAAGCTTTCTTT. This codes for CASKTGVAVTEAFF.

J is TRBJ2-7 and V is TRBV5-6; D gene unclear. This CDR3 is 14 amino acids long. Germline V gives CDR1 SGHDT, CDR2 YYEEEE. Trimming stripped 0 bases from V and 0 bases from J, with 7 bases between. As DNA, the CDR3 is TGTGCCAGCAGCTTGGATGGCGGCTCCTACGAGCAGTACTTC. Protein sequence: CASSLDGGSYEQYF.

This clone was counted a single time. The rearrangement joins TRBV7-2 to TRBJ2-7, with D unresolved. Germline CDR1 reads SGHTA; CDR2 reads FQGNSA. CDR3 length: 12 amino acids. V lost 3 bases to trimming and J lost 2 bases, with 5 bases between them. The CDR3 DNA is TGTGCCAGCAGCTTTCCAGCCTACGAGCAGTACTTC. Protein: CASSFPAYEQYF.

The rearrangement uses TRBV6-5 and TRBJ1-5; D is possibly TRBD1 (5 bases). CDR1 is MNHEY, CDR2 SVGAGI, per germline. V lost 5 bases, J lost 9 bases, and 11 bases lay in between. This CDR3 contains 12 residues. Here the CDR3 reads CASSGGQRPQHF. CDR3 DNA sequence: TGTGCCAGCAGTGGCGGACAACGGCCCCAGCATTTT.

The chain employs TRBV30 and TRBJ1-5; 8 positions match TRBD1. In germline, CDR1 is GTSNPN, CDR2 SVGIG (reference sequence). This CDR3 contains 13 residues. V lost 5 bases to trimming and J lost 5 bases; unmatched junction nucleotides: 5. This CDR3 reads CAWSQGAHQPQHF. The CDR3 DNA reads as TGTGCCTGGTCTCAGGGGGCCCATCAGCCCCAGCATTTT.

V and J are TRBV27 and TRBJ2-7, with 8 bases fitting TRBD2. Trimming removed 9 bases from V and 4 bases from J; junction bases left unmatched: 11. Per the germline V gene, CDR1 is MNHEY and CDR2 is SMNVEV (reference sequence). This CDR3 region has 14 residues. The chain's CDR3 is CASRPSGRGYEQYF. DNA for the CDR3: TGTGCCAGTCGACCCAGCGGGAGAGGTTACGAGCAGTACTTC.

Of note for this clone: The junction differs from germline at one of its ends, possibly a read error. V usage is TRBV6-4 and J usage is TRBJ1-4; D is undetermined. Germline-derived CDR1 and CDR2 are MRHNA and SNTAGT. This CDR3 comprises 15 residues. CDR3 sequence: CAGSDSIVVIRKLFF. CDR3 nucleotides: TGTGCCGGCAGTGACTCGATAGTTGTGATAAGGAAACTGTTTTTT.

This clone was detected once. The chain has TRBV15 and TRBJ2-3; D possibly corresponds to TRBD2 (6 bases). Trimming shortened V by 1 base and J by 0 bases, and 8 bases separated the two germline ends. Germline V gene data show CDR1 as LNHNV and CDR2 as YYDKDF (reference sequence). This CDR3 spans 15 amino acids. The CDR3 here is CATSRGGGSTDTQYF. The CDR3 DNA is TGTGCCACCAGCAGAGGTGGGGGGAGCACAGATACGCAGTATTTT. Full variable domain (remainder filled in from reference TRBV15 and TRBJ2-3): DAMVIQNPRYQVTQFGKPVTLSCSQTLNHNVMYWYQQKSSQAPKLLFHYYDKDFNNEADTPDNFQSRRPNTSFCFLDIRSPGLGDTAMYLCATSRGGGSTDTQYFGPGTRLTVL.

This chain's CDR3 is CAWNLLETGELFF. The CDR3 region has the DNA TGTGCCTGGAACTTATTAGAGACCGGGGAGCTGTTTTTT. J is TRBJ2-2 and V is TRBV30; no firm D call. The CDR3 length is 13 residues. V was shortened by 4 bases and J by 5 bases, with 11 bases between the two germline ends. From germline, CDR1 is GTSNPN and CDR2 SVGIG (reference sequence).

The chain is built from TRBV23-1 and TRBJ2-1, with 7 nucleotides matching TRBD2. Being an ORF, TRBV23-1 has a function that is uncertain. The CDR3 is 18 residues long. The ends lost 2 bases at V and 5 bases at J; junction bases unmatched: 15. CDR3 residues: CASSQPRLAHSGHNEQFF. The CDR3 DNA reads TGCGCCAGCAGTCAACCTCGACTAGCCCACAGTGGTCACAATGAGCAGTTCTTC.

The J gene is TRBJ2-7, the V gene TRBV19; possibly TRBD2 for D (6 bases). The CDR3 covers 14 residues. The germline V and J ends were trimmed by 6 bases and 3 bases, with 15 bases remaining between them. Germline assignment: CDR1 LNHDA and CDR2 SQIVND (reference sequence). The CDR3 loop is CASRGGTPIYEQYF. CDR3 bases: TGTGCCAGTAGGGGCGGGACCCCGATCTACGAGCAGTACTTC.

The chain couples TRBV21-1 to TRBJ2-1; TRBD2, as called in the table, went unchecked against the DNA. TRBV21-1 constitutes a pseudogene. CDR3 size: 17 residues. The CDR3 protein is CASSKGPGTSGYNEQFF. The CDR3 bases are TGTGCCAGCAGCAAAGGTCCGGGGACTAGCGGTTACAATGAGCAGTTCTTC.

V is TRBV27 and J is TRBJ1-4; D is uncertain. The CDR3 runs 18 residues. Trimming took off 6 bases at V and 7 bases at J, with 27 bases between the two ends. From germline, CDR1 is MNHEY and CDR2 SMNVEV (reference sequence). The CDR3 DNA follows: TGTGCCAGCAGCCACAAACCTGCGGACTCCAAACGGGGTGAAAAACTGTTTTTT. This codes for CASSHKPADSKRGEKLFF.

This chain joins TRBV11-3 and TRBJ1-2; D uncertain. Germline lookup yields CDR1 SGHNT and CDR2 YENEEA. Trimming took 5 bases from V and 5 from J, leaving 9 bases between them. The CDR3 extends over 12 amino acids. Here the CDR3 reads CASSQADYGYTF. For the CDR3, the DNA is TGTGCCAGCAGCCAAGCGGATTATGGCTACACCTTC.

V gene TRBV29-1 combines with J gene TRBJ2-5; TRBD1 aligns across 7 bases. With V trimmed by 1 base and J by 5 bases, 16 bases remained unmatched. Per germline, CDR1 SQVTM and CDR2 ANQGSEA. CDR3 length: 17 amino acids. In DNA, the CDR3 is TGCAGCGTTGAAGCCCCCCGGGACAGAGACCCAAGGGAGACCCAGTACTTC. It translates to CSVEAPRDRDPRETQYF.